This T cell receptor beta chain was documented in a study of cytomegalovirus exposure and HLA in healthy donors. Germline V CDR1 and CDR2: SNHLY, FYNNEI. Trimming took off 3 bases at V and 6 bases at J, with 12 bases between the two ends. The CDR3 covers 13 residues. In the PCR, 60 Vbeta and 13 Jbeta primers were used. This table comes from immunoSEQ multiplex PCR, and its TCRdb copy is limited to in-frame clones, with some not included. Altogether 200,000 or so clones are present, around 73% being singletons, with the ten largest covering 3% to 4%. Donors counted as nominally healthy when sampled, yet unrecorded immune exposures were likely. Regarding the study as a whole: Upon later analysis, TCR association rates were observed to vary by HLA locus, being highest for DRB1 and lowest for HLA-C.

With regard to this clone: As yet, its antigen is unknown.

This receptor was taken from a male donor in good health and CMV-seronegative. The sample was PBMCs. This rearrangement joins TRBV2 to TRBJ2-7; D perhaps matches TRBD1 (6 bases). CDR3 sequence (DNA): TGTGCCAGCAGTGATTGGACAGCAGGCGAGCAGTACTTC. It encodes CASSDWTAGEQYF.